This entry lists 8 T cell receptor beta chains sequenced from one sample in a study of regulatory T cells in long-lasting Graves disease. Researchers made TCR beta libraries by using iRepertoire HTBI primers and running Arm-PCR on CDR3 regions. TCRdb re-called the multiplex PCR reads with MiXCR, one entry per CDR3 protein. Here the sample spans around 450,000 distinct CDR3 sequences, about 22% being singletons. The time point here: persistent/refractory GD, antithyroid drugs over 5 years with positive TRAb. Extracted PBMC RNA gave rise to the TCR library. This specimen consisted of peripheral blood mononuclear cells (PBMCs), obtained when the disease was refractory, from a patient treated with antithyroid drugs. These receptor sequences come from a female donor with Graves disease.

This clonotype was recorded many times. This chain joins TRBV20-1 and TRBJ1-2, with D unresolved. Germline CDR1 DFQATT, CDR2 SNEGSKA (reference sequence). V lost 5 bases and J lost 6, with 19 bases in between. The CDR3 has 14 residues. The CDR3 loop reads CSAPDPFMPHGYTF. In DNA form, the CDR3 reads TGCAGTGCTCCTGACCCTTTTATGCCGCATGGCTACACCTTC.

To note about this clonotype: Since a much larger clone is just one base distant, this may be a read error. This rearrangement joins TRBV27 to TRBJ2-7; the match to TRBD1 covers 11 bases. CDR1 is MNHEY, CDR2 SMNVEV, per germline (reference sequence). V gave up 5 bases and J gave up 9 bases; unmatched junction bases: 12. The CDR3 has 15 amino acids. CDR3 in DNA: TGTGCCAGCAGTCCAAGGACAGGGGGCTATCGCGGGCAGTACTTC. This encodes CASSPRTGGYRGQYF.

Comments on this clonotype: A far more abundant clone sits one base away, making this likely a read error. The CDR3 end shows no conserved phenylalanine or tryptophan, and so a read error is likely. This chain's CDR3 is CATTGTGFNYGYTS. The CDR3 nucleotides are TGTGCCACAACCGGGACAGGGTTTAACTATGGCTACACCTCC. V gene TRBV6-2 or TRBV6-3 combines with J gene TRBJ1-2; 9 nucleotides align to TRBD1. Germline V gene lookup returns CDR1 MNHEY and CDR2 SVGEGT. The junction had 7 bases not matched to a gene; V was cut back by 10 bases and J by 1 base. This CDR3 comprises 14 residues.

Ten or more counts support this clonotype. V gene TRBV28 combines with J gene TRBJ1-5; tentatively, D is TRBD1 (5 bases). Trimming removed 8 bases from V and 3 bases from J, with 20 bases in between. This CDR3 contains 16 residues. Germline V gene sequence: CDR1 MDHEN, CDR2 SYDVKM. The CDR3 sequence: CASRSGGLYPNQPQHF. In DNA form, the CDR3 reads TGTGCCAGCCGATCCGGGGGACTCTACCCCAATCAGCCCCAGCATTTT.

The chain links TRBV12-3 or TRBV12-4 to TRBJ1-5; D remains ambiguous. The germline V and J ends were trimmed by 1 base and 6 bases, with 10 bases remaining between them. The CDR3 extends over 14 amino acids. This chain's CDR3 is CASSLGGVRQPQHF. CDR3 DNA: TGTGCCAGCAGTTTAGGGGGAGTTCGTCAGCCCCAGCATTTT.

This clonotype was recorded at least ten times. The chain couples TRBV9 to TRBJ1-2, with 9 bases matching TRBD1. The CDR3 has 14 residues. Trimming removed 2 bases from V and 8 bases from J; junction bases left unmatched: 7. The germline CDR1 and CDR2 sequences are SGDLS and YYNGEE. CDR3 nucleotide sequence: TGTGCCAGCAGCGTTCCGGGACAGGGTGAGGGCTACACCTTC. It codes for CASSVPGQGEGYTF.

The chain recombines TRBV7-8 with TRBJ2-2; 8 nucleotides match TRBD2. The V and J ends lost 2 bases and 2 bases, in that order; junction bases with no gene match: 7. The germline CDR1 and CDR2 sequences are SGHVS and FQNEAQ. The CDR3 is 17 residues long. CDR3 protein: CASSLMAGGLNTGELFF. In nucleotides, the CDR3 is TGTGCCAGCAGCTTAATGGCGGGGGGCCTTAACACCGGGGAGCTGTTTTTT.

This clonotype was seen many times. This rearrangement joins TRBV12-5 to TRBJ2-5; TRBD2 might be the D (5 bases). CDR3 length equals 13 residues. In germline, CDR1 is LGHNT, CDR2 FRNRAP. The ends were cut back, 3 bases at V and 3 bases at J, with 8 bases in the middle. This chain's CDR3 is CASGLEAEETQYF. The CDR3 nucleotides are TGTGCTAGTGGTTTAGAAGCGGAAGAGACCCAGTACTTC.